The T cell receptor (beta chain) described here comes from a study of PD-1 blockade in mismatch repair-deficient tumors. Turning to the study itself: Enrolled about 2013-2016, patients had progressing, pretreated mismatch repair-deficient cancers of over nine types.

Three pembrolizumab responders had their TCRs sequenced. The CDR3 is 15 amino acids. Germline assignment: CDR1 SSHAT and CDR2 FNYEAQ (reference sequence). As regards this clone: Mismatch with germline at one junction end may stem from a read error.

Clones were read by immunoSEQ multiplex PCR, and TCRdb kept only the in-frame ones, dropping some. The table records under 40,000 clones, approximately 83% of them present only once. Sequenced here: PBMCs, sampled around 38 weeks after starting pembrolizumab. This receptor was obtained from an adult with mismatch repair-deficient cancer. V gene TRBV7-7 combines with J gene TRBJ2-3; 9 bases are shared with TRBD2. The CDR3 sequence: CASSFTSGSTDTQYF. The CDR3 DNA reads as TGTGCTAGCAGCTTCACTAGCGGGAGCACAGATACGCAGTATTTT.